The next 26 T cell receptor beta chains were all read from a single sample in a study of CD8 T cells in ankylosing spondylitis. These receptors are not linked to any known antigen. TCRdb fed the 5' RACE reads into MiXCR, producing one record per CDR3 protein. The sample has some 450,000 distinct CDR3 sequences; 17% are singletons. General study points: Ankylosing spondylitis blood appeared to carry a characteristic TCR beta motif of roughly 8 highly homologous variants.

Sequencing was done on a sample of blood, either unsorted or a sorted T cell fraction (not recorded which). Every receptor here comes from a male donor with ankylosing spondylitis.

The chain employs TRBV5-5 and TRBJ1-2; 9 bases agree with TRBD1. The CDR3 has 15 residues. CDR1 is SGHKS, CDR2 YYEKEE, per germline (reference sequence). Trimming cost V 4 bases and J 3 bases; bases outside gene matches: 7. This CDR3 reads CASSTWTGEDYGYTF. The CDR3 nucleotides read TGTGCCAGCAGCACGTGGACAGGGGAGGACTATGGCTACACCTTC.

Note on this clonotype: One junction end disagrees with the germline gene, perhaps due to a read error. The chain uses TRBV20-1 and TRBJ2-5; 8 bases map to TRBD2. The CDR3 has 12 residues. The V gene's germline CDR1 is DFQATT and CDR2 SNEGSKA (reference sequence). In DNA, the CDR3 is TGCAGTGTTAGAGCGGGGGAAGAGACCCAGTACTTC. Encoded protein: CSVRAGEETQYF.

CDR3 nucleotide sequence: TGCAGTGCTAGGGAGGACAGGAGAGAGACCCAGTACTTC. It specifies CSAREDRRETQYF. The chain links TRBV20-1 to TRBJ2-5; TRBD1 matches at 7 bases. Trimming at V came to 3 bases and at J to 4 bases, leaving 5 bases not matched to a gene. Per germline, CDR1 DFQATT and CDR2 SNEGSKA (reference sequence). This CDR3 region has 13 residues.

This clonotype came up once. This sequence joins TRBV7-3 and TRBJ2-7, with 7 positions matching TRBD1. The CDR3 is 13 residues long. After removal of 5 bases from V and 4 bases from J, the junction contained 5 bases not matched to a gene. Germline V gene lookup returns CDR1 SGHTA and CDR2 FQGTGA. The CDR3 DNA sequence: TGTGCCAGCAGCCTGGGACAGCAATACGAGCAGTACTTC. Its translation is CASSLGQQYEQYF.

This clonotype was seen a handful of times. The V gene is TRBV12-3 or TRBV12-4, the J gene TRBJ2-7, with unresolved D. The germline V and J ends were trimmed by 4 bases and 4 bases, with 11 bases remaining between them. This CDR3 region has 13 residues. The CDR3 nucleotides are TGTGCCAGCAGTTCGCAAGTTCGATACGAGCAGTACTTC. Its translation is CASSSQVRYEQYF.

This clonotype was detected many times. V gene TRBV20-1 combines with J gene TRBJ2-3, with unresolved D. This CDR3 is built from 13 residues. Germline V gene sequence: CDR1 DFQATT, CDR2 SNEGSKA (reference sequence). Deletions cut 5 bases from V and 1 base from J, with 10 bases between. Here the CDR3 reads CSAVPAGTDTQYF. DNA of the CDR3: TGCAGTGCTGTACCGGCGGGCACAGATACGCAGTATTTT.

This clonotype was counted many times. This chain uses TRBV29-1 with TRBJ1-2, with unresolved D. Germline CDR1 reads SQVTM; CDR2 reads ANQGSEA. The CDR3 contains 13 residues. Trimming took 8 bases from V and 2 from J, leaving 15 bases between them. The CDR3 here is CSTRADPNYGYTF. DNA of the CDR3: TGCAGCACTCGGGCAGACCCAAACTATGGCTACACCTTC.

Only a few counts were recorded for this clonotype. V usage is TRBV28 and J usage is TRBJ1-5, with TRBD1 as a possible D gene (5 bases). The germline gives CDR1 MDHEN, CDR2 SYDVKM. The CDR3 is made up of 15 amino acids. V was trimmed by 5 bases and J by 2 bases, leaving 13 bases between them. The CDR3: CASSPGPGGNQPQHF. CDR3 sequence (DNA): TGTGCCAGCAGTCCGGGGCCGGGAGGCAATCAGCCCCAGCATTTT.

The rearrangement uses TRBV24-1 and TRBJ2-3, with D perhaps being TRBD1 or TRBD2 (5 bases each). The CDR3 has 17 residues. Trimming shortened V by 4 bases and J by 1 base, and 17 bases separated the two germline ends. The germline CDR1 and CDR2 sequences are KGHDR and SFDVKD. Here the CDR3 DNA reads TGTGCCACCAGTGACTATGGGACCGGACGTCGCACAGATACGCAGTATTTT. As protein: CATSDYGTGRRTDTQYF.

This rearrangement joins TRBV7-2 to TRBJ2-7; 12 nucleotides align to TRBD2. CDR1 is SGHTA and CDR2 is FQGNSA in the germline V gene. This CDR3 contains 16 residues. J was trimmed by 10 bases and V by 5 bases; bases with no gene match: 15. This CDR3 reads CASSPTGTASGRAQYF. CDR3 bases: TGTGCCAGCAGCCCTACAGGGACCGCTAGCGGGAGGGCCCAGTACTTC.

This clonotype appeared many times. J is TRBJ2-7 and V is TRBV12-3 or TRBV12-4, with TRBD2 as a possible D gene (7 bases). V lost 2 bases and J 4 bases, leaving 18 bases between the germline ends. This CDR3 has 16 amino acids. The CDR3 here is CASSLSGAGEKYEQYF. The CDR3 region has the DNA TGTGCCAGCAGTTTAAGCGGGGCAGGGGAAAAGTACGAGCAGTACTTC.

In its sample, this clonotype was seen a few times. This chain joins TRBV12-3 or TRBV12-4 and TRBJ2-7, with 10 bases lining up with TRBD2. The CDR3 spans 17 residues. The V gene end was trimmed by 2 bases and the J gene end by 3 bases; junction bases not matched to a gene: 10. The CDR3 DNA is TGTGCCAGCAGTTTATGGGGAGCGGGGGGGCCGATCTACGAGCAGTACTTC. Its protein product is CASSLWGAGGPIYEQYF.

This chain links TRBV30 with TRBJ2-2; possible D gene TRBD1, 6 bases. Germline CDR1 GTSNPN, CDR2 SVGIG (reference sequence). The CDR3 runs 17 residues. V was shortened by 3 bases and J by 0 bases, with 17 bases between the two germline ends. The CDR3 coding sequence is TGTGCCTGGAGCCACTCGGTGGGACACACGAACACCGGGGAGCTGTTTTTT. Protein product: CAWSHSVGHTNTGELFF.

This clonotype was recorded many times. The rearrangement uses TRBV12-3 or TRBV12-4 and TRBJ2-6; D unresolved. V was pared by 3 bases and J by 1 base, with 7 bases between. There are 15 residues in the CDR3. The CDR3 DNA is TGTGCCAGCAGTTTTAGTCCATCTGGGGCCAACGTCCTGACTTTC. Its translation: CASSFSPSGANVLTF.

The DNA for the CDR3 is TGCGCCAGCAGCCAAGGTTTCGGGGGGCAGGGGAACTATGGCTACACCTTC. Protein sequence: CASSQGFGGQGNYGYTF. The chain couples TRBV4-1 to TRBJ1-2; a possible D gene is TRBD1 (6 bases). Germline values: CDR1 MGHRA, CDR2 YSYEKL. V lost 1 base and J lost 2, with 17 bases in between. The CDR3 has 17 amino acids.

V is TRBV7-2 and J is TRBJ1-1, with D possibly TRBD1 on 5 matching bases. The germline V gene has CDR1 SGHTA and CDR2 FQGNSA. V was trimmed by 7 bases and J by 1 base, leaving 13 bases between them. The CDR3 is 14 amino acids. CDR3 in DNA: TGTGCCAGCACAATGGGGCCGACGAACACTGAAGCTTTCTTT. Residues: CASTMGPTNTEAFF.

This clonotype was recorded many times. J is TRBJ2-3 and V is TRBV18; D is unresolved. The germline V gene encodes CDR1 KGHSH and CDR2 LQKENI. The CDR3 sequence is 11 residues long. Trimming stripped 6 bases from V and 2 bases from J, with 3 bases between. This chain's CDR3 is CASSDTDTQYF. The CDR3, as DNA: TGTGCCAGCTCTGACACAGATACGCAGTATTTT.

V and J are TRBV12-3 or TRBV12-4 and TRBJ1-1; weak D call: TRBD1 (5 bases). V lost 3 bases, J lost 4 bases, and 21 bases lay in between. The CDR3 is made up of 17 amino acids. The CDR3 is CASSLWRGGTLGTEAFF. The DNA for the CDR3 is TGTGCCAGCAGTTTGTGGCGCGGTGGGACCTTGGGCACTGAAGCTTTCTTT.

This clonotype was found many times. The rearrangement links TRBV7-2 to TRBJ2-1; D is unclear. Trimming stripped 5 bases from V and 0 bases from J, with 11 bases between. The germline V gene encodes CDR1 SGHTA and CDR2 FQGNSA. The CDR3 sequence is 15 residues long. DNA of the CDR3: TGTGCCAGCAGCCTGCTCGACGGCTCCTACAATGAGCAGTTCTTC. Amino acids: CASSLLDGSYNEQFF.

The CDR3 bases are TGTGCCAGCAGCCCAGGGGGGACAGGGAGGTACGAGCAGTACTTC. Amino acids: CASSPGGTGRYEQYF. V usage is TRBV7-6 and J usage is TRBJ2-7, with TRBD1 matching over 9 bases. Unmatched junction bases numbered 9, after V lost 5 bases and J lost 4 bases. This CDR3 has 15 residues. Germline V gene data show CDR1 as SGHVS and CDR2 as FNYEAQ.

V gene TRBV18 combines with J gene TRBJ2-7; a possible D gene is TRBD1 (5 bases). The CDR3 contains 16 residues. Trimming removed 4 bases from V and 5 bases from J, with 21 bases in between. CDR1 and CDR2 (germline): KGHSH, LQKENI. The CDR3 reads CASSQQKGRGTNEQYF. The CDR3 DNA reads TGTGCCAGCTCACAGCAAAAGGGTAGGGGCACGAACGAGCAGTACTTC.

This clonotype was seen ten or more times. One end of the junction does not line up with germline, which may come from a read error. The rearrangement links TRBV5-1 to TRBJ1-5; D not certain. This CDR3 region has 13 residues. Germline V gives CDR1 SGHRS, CDR2 YFSETQ. The CDR3 nucleotides read TGTGCCAGCAGTTTGAGTGGAAATCAGCCCCAGCATTTT. Its protein product is CASSLSGNQPQHF.

This clonotype was seen only a few times. The J gene is TRBJ2-6, the V gene TRBV20-1; D might be TRBD2 (5 bases). Germline loops: CDR1 DFQATT, CDR2 SNEGSKA (reference sequence). V lost 1 base and J lost 4, with 11 bases in between. The CDR3 loop spans 15 amino acids. In DNA form, the CDR3 reads TGCAGTGCTAGAGCAGCGGACTTGGGGGCCAACGTCCTGACTTTC. Protein sequence: CSARAADLGANVLTF.

This chain connects TRBV6-5 to TRBJ2-3; maybe TRBD2 (6 bases). With 4 bases removed from V and 6 bases from J, the gap between germline ends came to 17 bases. The germline V gene has CDR1 MNHEY and CDR2 SVGAGI. The CDR3 extends over 15 amino acids. The DNA of the CDR3 is TGTGCCAGCAGTTGGGGAGCGGGTCTATACGATACGCAGTATTTT. It translates to CASSWGAGLYDTQYF.

This clonotype was observed a few times. The CDR3 protein is CATKGAGYQETQYF. The DNA of the CDR3 is TGCGCCACCAAGGGGGCAGGGTACCAAGAGACCCAGTACTTC. The V and J genes are TRBV5-1 and TRBJ2-5, with 7 bases lining up with TRBD1. The CDR3 sequence is 14 residues long. The V and J ends lost 9 bases and 0 bases, in that order; junction bases with no gene match: 8. In germline, CDR1 is SGHRS, CDR2 YFSETQ.

The CDR3 DNA is TGTGCCAGCAGCTCTGGGACAGGGGGCGGAGAGACCCAGTACTTC. Translating gives CASSSGTGGGETQYF. This chain uses TRBV5-6 with TRBJ2-5; 12 nucleotides match TRBD1. Germline assignment: CDR1 SGHDT and CDR2 YYEEEE. The CDR3 consists of 15 residues. Trimming took 3 bases from V and 4 from J; bases not matched to a gene: 4.